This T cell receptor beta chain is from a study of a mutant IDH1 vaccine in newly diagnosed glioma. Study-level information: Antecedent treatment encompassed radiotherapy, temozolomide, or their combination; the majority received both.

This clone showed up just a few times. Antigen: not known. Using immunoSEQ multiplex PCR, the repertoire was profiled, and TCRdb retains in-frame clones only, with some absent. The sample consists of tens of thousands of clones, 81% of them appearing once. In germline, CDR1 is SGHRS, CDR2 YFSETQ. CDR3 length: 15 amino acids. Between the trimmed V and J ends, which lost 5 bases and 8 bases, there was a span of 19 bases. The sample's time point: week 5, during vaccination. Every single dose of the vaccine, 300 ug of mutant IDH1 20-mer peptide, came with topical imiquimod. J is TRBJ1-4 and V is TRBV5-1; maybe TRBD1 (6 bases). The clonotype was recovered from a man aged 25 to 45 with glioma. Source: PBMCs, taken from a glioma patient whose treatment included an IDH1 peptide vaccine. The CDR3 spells CASSEQGGVGEKLFF. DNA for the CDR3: TGCGCCAGCAGTGAACAGGGAGGGGTCGGAGAAAAACTGTTTTTT.